A selection of T cell receptor beta chains follows, all from one sample in a study of T cell repertoires in cytomegalovirus infection. From the reads, TCRdb called clonotypes with MiXCR, one entry per CDR3 protein. Altogether 450,000 to 550,000 distinct CDR3 sequences are present, about 44% being singletons, with the ten largest covering 35% to 50%. Antigens for these TCRs are unknown. This specimen consisted of cultured PBMCs, obtained from culture after CMV antigen stimulation. Receptors originate from a human donor in good health (CMV status not recorded). Some clones in this sample may be carry-over from other donors' samples. Each CDR3 is given with its conserved first and last residue. Fields, in order: J gene, D gene, V gene, clone size, CDR3 DNA, CDR3 protein. A D gene is named only where the DNA matches it firmly. Some rows have no size entry. The others give once, few or many, or a class for an expanded clone.

>TRBJ2-7|TRBD1|TRBV27|.
TGTGCCAGCAGTACCCGGGGACAGGGCCCCTACGAGCAGTACTTC
CASSTRGQGPYEQYF
>TRBJ2-1|.|TRBV12-3/TRBV12-4|.
TGTGCCAGCAGTTTAGGAGACCATCGCGATGAGCAGTTCTTC
CASSLGDHRDEQFF
>TRBJ1-1|TRBD1|TRBV5-1|.
TGCGCCAGCAGCACCGGACAGGGGGACACTGAAGCTTTCTTT
CASSTGQGDTEAFF
>TRBJ1-1|.|TRBV27|.
TGTGCCAGCAGTTTCGACGGCCTGCCCACCGGGGAAGCTTTCTTT
CASSFDGLPTGEAFF
>TRBJ2-7|.|TRBV11-2|.
TGTGCCAGCAGCACCCTGGGCCACGAGCAGTACTTC
CASSTLGHEQYF
>TRBJ2-3|.|TRBV20-1|.
TGCAGTGCCGCGTCCAGGTGGAGCACAGATACGCAGTATTTT
CSAASRWSTDTQYF
>TRBJ2-2|TRBD2|TRBV7-2|.
TGTGCCAGCAGCTTCAGGACTAGCGGGAGGGTTAACACCGGGGAGCTGTTTTTT
CASSFRTSGRVNTGELFF
>TRBJ2-7|.|TRBV5-1|.
TGCGCCAGCAGCTTGAGCCAGCCGTCGGGAGAGCAGTACTTC
CASSLSQPSGEQYF
>TRBJ2-3|TRBD1|TRBV7-6|few
TGTGCCAGCAGCTTAGGTAGGGCCAGGGGGCGGACAGATACGCAGTATTTT
CASSLGRARGRTDTQYF
>TRBJ2-7|.|TRBV7-8|once
TGTGCCAGCAGCGCATTAGCGGAGCAGTACTTC
CASSALAEQYF
>TRBJ2-1|.|TRBV29-1|once
TGCAGCTTTCACCCCCGTTCGCCGGACAATGAGCAGTTCTTC
CSFHPRSPDNEQFF
>TRBJ1-5|.|TRBV7-8|few
TGTGCCAGCAGCTTAGAAGCGAGTGGGGGCGGTCAGCCCCAGCATTTT
CASSLEASGGGQPQHF
>TRBJ1-2|TRBD1|TRBV6-1|few
TGTGCCAGCTTGGGACAGAACTATGGCTACACCTTC
CASLGQNYGYTF
>TRBJ2-1|TRBD2|TRBV7-9|.
TGTGCCAGCAGCTTATGGCTAGCGGGGGGATATAACAATGAGCAGTTCTTC
CASSLWLAGGYNNEQFF
>TRBJ2-5|TRBD1|TRBV7-6|.
TGTGCCAGCAGATCCGCCGGGACAGGGCTAGAGACCCAGTACTTC
CASRSAGTGLETQYF
>TRBJ2-1|TRBD2|TRBV6-5|.
TGTGCCAGCAGTTACTCGGTGAGCGGGGGGGCCTATGAGCAGTTCTTC
CASSYSVSGGAYEQFF
>TRBJ2-3|.|TRBV11-3|.
TGTGCCAGCAGCTCCGGATCCCCCGGGGGTACGCAGTATTTT
CASSSGSPGGTQYF
>TRBJ2-1|.|TRBV7-8|.
TGTGCCAGCAGCCCCGGGACGAGGGATGAGCAGTTCTTC
CASSPGTRDEQFF
>TRBJ1-2|.|TRBV12-3/TRBV12-4|few
TGTGCCAGCAGTTTCGGCTCCCCGCCGGATGGCTACACCTTC
CASSFGSPPDGYTF
>TRBJ1-5|.|TRBV12-5|.
TGTGCCAACTATAGGGATGGGAGTAGCAATCAGCCCCAGCATTTT
CANYRDGSSNQPQHF
>TRBJ1-2|.|TRBV7-9|.
TGTGCCAGCAGCTTATTCGACCTTTCCTATGGCTACACCTTC
CASSLFDLSYGYTF
>TRBJ2-2|.|TRBV19|.
TGTGCCAGTAGTCCGCTAGCGTCCACCGGGGAGCTGTTTTTT
CASSPLASTGELFF
>TRBJ1-1|.|TRBV29-1|few
TGCAGCGTTGTACGGACCTCTGAAGCTTTCTTT
CSVVRTSEAFF
>TRBJ2-2|.|TRBV6-1|few
TGTGCCAGCAGGGCCCCTATTGACTCCGCCGCGAACACCGGGGAGCTGTTTTTT
CASRAPIDSAANTGELFF
>TRBJ1-5|.|TRBV6-2/TRBV6-3|.
TGTGCCAGCAGTTACAGCCAGGGGAGAGCCAGCAATCAGCCCCAGCATTTT
CASSYSQGRASNQPQHF
>TRBJ2-2|.|TRBV12-3/TRBV12-4|.
TGTGCCACCAGTCCGGGGACTGAGATAGCCGGGGAGCTGTTTTTT
CATSPGTEIAGELFF
>TRBJ2-3|.|TRBV6-6|.
TGTGCCAGCTTTTCAGATACGCAGTATTTT
CASFSDTQYF
>TRBJ2-1|.|TRBV6-6|.
TGTGCCAGCAGTTACGGGGACAACAATGAGCAGTTCTTC
CASSYGDNNEQFF
>TRBJ2-7|TRBD1|TRBV10-3|few
TGTGCCATTCTTCCCGCACAGGGGGCGATGAACGAGCAGTACTTC
CAILPAQGAMNEQYF
>TRBJ2-7|.|TRBV7-2|few
TGTGCCAGCAGCGGGTATGGGGGGAGGGGGAGCTCCTACGAGCAGTACTTC
CASSGYGGRGSSYEQYF
>TRBJ1-1|.|TRBV11-2|.
TGTGCCAGCAGCTACTCCTGGTTGGGCACTGAAGCTTTCTTT
CASSYSWLGTEAFF
>TRBJ1-5|.|TRBV6-8|.
TGTGCCAGCAGTAACAGGGATAGCAATCAGCCCCAGCATTTT
CASSNRDSNQPQHF
>TRBJ1-2|TRBD1|TRBV12-3/TRBV12-4|.
TGTGCCAGCAGTCTGTGGACAGGGGGGCTTGACGGCTACACCTTC
CASSLWTGGLDGYTF
>TRBJ1-6|.|TRBV7-6|.
TGTGCCAGCAGCCCCCTCCCCCCCCAGCCGAATTCACCCCTCCCCTTT
CASSPLPPQPNSPLPF
>TRBJ2-7|.|TRBV11-2|.
TGTGCCAGCAGCTTAGAATGGTCCAGCTCCTACGAGCAGTACTTC
CASSLEWSSSYEQYF
>TRBJ1-3|.|TRBV28|.
TGTGCCAGCAGTCCCACGGGGGACCAACGAAACACCATATATTTT
CASSPTGDQRNTIYF
>TRBJ2-7|.|TRBV7-2|.
TGTGCCAGCAGCTCCGCGCGGGCCTCCTACGAGCAGTACTTC
CASSSARASYEQYF
>TRBJ1-5|.|TRBV28|.
TGTGCCAGCAGTTTATTAGTCGGTAGTGGGAATCAGCCCCAGCATTTT
CASSLLVGSGNQPQHF
>TRBJ1-3|.|TRBV7-8|few
TGTGCCAGCAGCTTAATCGTGGAATTCTCTGGAAACACCATATATTTT
CASSLIVEFSGNTIYF
>TRBJ1-5|.|TRBV7-2|few
TGTGCCAGCAGCCCAGACAGGACCTTTGAGCCCCAGCATTTT
CASSPDRTFEPQHF
>TRBJ1-1|.|TRBV30|.
TGTGCCTGGAGTGTAGCCTCCGTTGCTAACGGGTACGAAGCTTTCTTT
CAWSVASVANGYEAFF